Listed here is a single TCR beta chain. Its specificity is not known. These data are taken from a study of CD8+CD57+ T cells in acquired aplastic anemia. Broader study findings: Between patients and controls, around 31 CD8+ CDR3 sequences were found in common.

The CDR3 consists of 14 residues. Deletions cut 1 base from V and 4 bases from J, with 10 bases between. Germline CDR1 and CDR2: LNHNV and YYDKDF (reference sequence). Researchers used genomic DNA as the template to profile TCR beta VDJ and CDR3. Each CDR3 protein is one row after TCRdb ran MiXCR on the reads. The data hold approximately 180,000 distinct CDR3 sequences, with about 60% observed a single time. The authors sequenced patients whose flow cytometry had shown CD8+CD57+ cell expansion. With no exception, the patients had severe acquired aplastic anemia. Sequencing used sorted CD4+, CD8+, or CD8+CD57+ T cells (not recorded which) from PBMCs. This sequence was found in a human donor with aplastic anemia. This rearrangement joins TRBV15 to TRBJ1-1; no clear D gene. The DNA for the CDR3 is TGTGCCACCAGCAGAGGGCAGGTTGGCACTGAAGCTTTCTTT. Its protein is CATSRGQVGTEAFF.